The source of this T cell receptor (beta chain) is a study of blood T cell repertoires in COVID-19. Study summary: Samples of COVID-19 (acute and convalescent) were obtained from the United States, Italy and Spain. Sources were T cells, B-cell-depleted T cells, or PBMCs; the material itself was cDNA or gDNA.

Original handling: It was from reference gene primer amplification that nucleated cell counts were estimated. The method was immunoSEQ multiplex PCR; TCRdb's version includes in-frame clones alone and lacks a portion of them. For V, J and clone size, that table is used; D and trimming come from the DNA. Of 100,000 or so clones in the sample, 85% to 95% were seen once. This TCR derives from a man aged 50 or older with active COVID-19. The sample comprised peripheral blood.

The CDR3 loop is CASSSGVWDIQYF. CDR3 DNA: TGTGCCAGCAGCTCGGGGGTGTGGGACATTCAGTACTTC. V and J are TRBV7-3 and TRBJ2-4, with D possibly matching TRBD2 (6 bases). From germline, CDR1 is SGHTA and CDR2 FQGTGA. Trimming cost V 4 bases and J 8 bases, with 12 bases left between them. This CDR3 has 13 amino acids.